This T cell receptor (beta chain) derives from a study of OX40 agonist ivuxolimab in advanced cancers. The overall study: Intravenous ivuxolimab at 0.01 to 10 mg/kg was given to patients every 2 weeks.

Whole-study findings and limits: Some patients without response likewise showed low normalized clonal expansion.

The data were produced by immunoSEQ multiplex PCR, yet TCRdb's version contains in-frame clones alone and is incomplete. The sample consists of tens of thousands of clones, roughly nine tenths of them appearing once. Only one count was recorded for this clone. The antigen is undetermined. CDR1 and CDR2 from the germline V gene are MNHEY and SMNVEV (reference sequence). This CDR3 has 17 residues. Trimming took 7 bases from V and 3 from J, leaving 25 bases between them. The chain recombines TRBV27 with TRBJ2-7, with D perhaps TRBD1 (5 bases). Specimen: CD4+ or CD8+ T cells sorted from blood, collected in a trial of the OX40 agonist ivuxolimab. This clonotype was obtained from an adult with an advanced solid tumor such as melanoma, head and neck, liver or kidney cancer. In DNA, the CDR3 is TGTGCCAGCACCTCCGCGACAGCCGGAGCCCTCCACTACGAGCAGTACTTC. This encodes CASTSATAGALHYEQYF.